This T cell receptor beta chain stems from a study of T-cell memory formation after mild COVID-19. Study-wide points: Second-wave clones reaching peak frequency on day 37 lacked confirmed SARS-CoV-2 specificity. CD4/CD8 balance held among clones contracting day 15 to 85, and later expanders leaned CD4+. The CD4+ clones that contracted clustered mainly within CM and EM, and the CD8+ clones concentrated in EMRA.

TCRdb redid the calling of the 5' RACE reads with MiXCR, one entry per CDR3 protein. The sample carries a few hundred thousand distinct CDR3 sequences, about 16% recorded once. Germline lookup yields CDR1 MNHEY and CDR2 SVGEGT. The V end was cut by 6 bases, the J end by 8 bases, with 17 bases between. There are 14 residues in the CDR3. Points on this clonotype: Antigen: not known.

This sequence joins TRBV6-2 or TRBV6-3 and TRBJ1-5; D unclear. Sequencing was performed on PBMCs or a T cell subset sorted from them (not recorded which). The origin of this receptor is a young man who had mild COVID-19 (a few samples of this study predate the infection). Cell type and time point are not known. The CDR3, as DNA: TGTGCCAGCAGCCTAAATCGGGCCACCGAGCCCCAGCATTTT. It is translated as CASSLNRATEPQHF.